The present entry profiles one TCR beta chain with its context. The antigen remains unidentified. The sample originates from a study of CD8 T cells in Susac syndrome. The overall study: Within the group of sequenced Susac syndrome patients, roughly six had active disease and eight were in remission. Blood was drawn from Susac syndrome patients while they were therapy-naive, on corticosteroids, or on intravenous immunoglobulin alone.

cDNA came from approximately 0.5 to 1 ug RNA primed by random hexamers. One entry per CDR3 protein, called by TCRdb with MiXCR from the immunoSEQ multiplex PCR reads. In the table there are 95,000 to 150,000 distinct CDR3 sequences, roughly 94% of which are singletons. The study's findings and limits: The total CD8+ repertoires contained roughly 17 Susac-specific public clones, and the CD8+ TEMRA repertoires contained 4 to 6.

The sequence came from a human donor with Susac syndrome. The sequenced material came from CD8+ T cells from PBMCs.

The CDR3 reads CASSENQETQYF. DNA of the CDR3: TGTGCCAGCAGCGAGAACCAAGAGACCCAGTACTTC. V gene TRBV9 combines with J gene TRBJ2-5; D unclear. CDR3 size: 12 residues. V was shortened by 3 bases and J by 0 bases, with 3 bases between the two germline ends. CDR1 and CDR2 from the germline V gene are SGDLS and YYNGEE.